The 29 T cell receptor beta chains presented below share a single source sample, sequenced in a study of blood T cell repertoires in COVID-19. The protocol was immunoSEQ multiplex PCR, while the TCRdb copy is restricted to in-frame clones and leaves out a portion. The sample has under 85,000 clones, roughly 83% seen once. The sample comprised peripheral blood. These receptors all stem from a man aged 30-40 years with COVID-19, enrolled during active disease.

V and J are TRBV7-2 and TRBJ1-4, with TRBD1 matching over 10 bases. After removal of 4 bases from V and 6 bases from J, the junction contained 5 bases not matched to a gene. Germline CDR1 and CDR2: SGHTA and FQGNSA. The CDR3 is 15 amino acids. CDR3 sequence: CASSSRDRGDEKLFF. DNA of the CDR3: TGTGCCAGCAGCTCCCGGGACAGGGGCGATGAAAAACTGTTTTTT.

This chain uses TRBV4-1 with TRBJ1-1; TRBD1 matches 9 bases. CDR3 length: 16 amino acids. The germline gives CDR1 MGHRA, CDR2 YSYEKL. The trim removed 0 bases at V and 5 bases at J, leaving 7 bases unmatched. The CDR3 spells CASSQESRQGGTEAFF. CDR3 in DNA: TGCGCCAGCAGCCAAGAATCGAGACAGGGGGGAACTGAAGCTTTCTTT.

V and J are TRBV28 and TRBJ1-2; maybe TRBD1 (6 bases). Germline V gene data show CDR1 as MDHEN and CDR2 as SYDVKM. The CDR3 covers 15 residues. The V end lost 5 bases, the J end lost 8 bases, and 21 bases lay between the germline ends. CDR3 sequence: CASSQSGAEGMGYTF. In DNA form, the CDR3 reads TGTGCCAGCAGTCAGTCAGGGGCAGAGGGAATGGGCTACACCTTC.

As regards this clone: Different DNA sequences within this sample yield the same CDR3. V gene TRBV9 combines with J gene TRBJ1-6; 7 positions agree with TRBD1. This CDR3 comprises 14 residues. Germline CDR1 and CDR2: SGDLS and YYNGEE. V shed 0 bases, J shed 7 bases, and the junction held 1 base outside the gene matches. The CDR3 coding sequence is TGTGCCAGCAGCGTAGGACAGGGAAATTCACCCCTCCACTTT. Translated: CASSVGQGNSPLHF.

The chain recombines TRBV7-2 with TRBJ2-7; the D gene is possibly TRBD2 (7 bases). Trimming shortened V by 5 bases and J by 5 bases, and 16 bases separated the two germline ends. CDR1 and CDR2 (germline): SGHTA, FQGNSA. This CDR3 is built from 14 residues. Written as DNA, the CDR3 is TGTGCCAGCAGCCTAGGGGGGGGGTCCAACGAGCAGTACTTC. Translating it yields CASSLGGGSNEQYF.

The genes are TRBV29-1 and TRBJ1-1; maybe TRBD1 (5 bases). Germline V gene sequence: CDR1 SQVTM, CDR2 ANQGSEA. The CDR3 is made up of 14 amino acids. V gave up 5 bases and J gave up 5 bases, with 18 bases separating them. CDR3 loop: CSVRSGTTRTEAFF. DNA of the CDR3: TGCAGCGTTCGGTCAGGGACTACGAGGACTGAAGCTTTCTTT. The full variable domain, its missing parts supplied by reference TRBV29-1 and TRBJ1-1, is SAVISQKPSRDICQRGTSLTIQCQVDSQVTMMFWYRQQPGQSLTLIATANQGSEATYESGFVIDKFPISRPNLTFSTLTVSNMSPEDSSIYLCSVRSGTTRTEAFFGQGTRLTVV.

This sequence joins TRBV6-5 and TRBJ2-5, with 9 bases fitting TRBD2. Germline-derived CDR1 and CDR2 are MNHEY and SVGAGI. With V trimmed by 6 bases and J by 5 bases, 10 bases remained unmatched. The CDR3 totals 15 residues. The CDR3 loop is CASSLSSGVGETQYF. In DNA, the CDR3 is TGTGCCAGCAGCCTCTCTAGCGGGGTAGGGGAGACCCAGTACTTC.

This clone was seen only a few times. The chain recombines TRBV12-2 with TRBJ1-2. TRBV12-2 constitutes a pseudogene. The length of the CDR3 is 16 residues. The CDR3, as DNA: TGTGCAAGTCGCTTACTCCCCCCAGTCGGGGGCTATGGCTACACCTTC. Translating it yields CASRLLPPVGGYGYTF.

The V and J genes are TRBV2 and TRBJ1-5; no definite D call. V lost 6 bases and J lost 0, with 12 bases in between. The CDR3 length is 15 residues. Germline CDR1 SNHLY, CDR2 FYNNEI. CDR3 amino acids: CASRPQAYSNQPQHF. Written as DNA, the CDR3 is TGTGCCAGCAGACCGCAGGCTTATAGCAATCAGCCCCAGCATTTT.

The chain links TRBV6-6 to TRBJ2-3; 11 nucleotides align to TRBD2. CDR1 is MNHNY and CDR2 is SVGAGI in the germline V gene (reference sequence). After removal of 4 bases from V and 2 bases from J, the junction contained 5 bases not matched to a gene. The CDR3 has 16 residues. The CDR3 region has the DNA TGTGCCAGCAGTTCTAGCGGGAGGCCTCCCACAGATACGCAGTATTTT. Encoded protein: CASSSSGRPPTDTQYF.

This clone appeared once. The genes are TRBV15 and TRBJ2-5; 7 nucleotides agree with TRBD1. This CDR3 contains 14 residues. V gave up 2 bases and J gave up 1 base; unmatched junction bases: 1. The V gene's germline CDR1 is LNHNV and CDR2 YYDKDF (reference sequence). Here the CDR3 reads CATSRNRGQETQYF. The CDR3 nucleotides are TGTGCCACCAGCAGAAACAGGGGCCAAGAGACCCAGTACTTC.

The V and J genes are TRBV15 and TRBJ2-3; 9 bases fit TRBD2. V lost 8 bases and J lost 0; bases outside the gene matches: 3. Germline-derived CDR1 and CDR2 are LNHNV and YYDKDF (reference sequence). CDR3 size: 14 residues. CDR3 residues: CATGRGGSTDTQYF. Here the CDR3 DNA reads TGTGCCACCGGGCGGGGGGGCAGCACAGATACGCAGTATTTT.

This clone was counted a few times. V is TRBV18 and J is TRBJ2-5; D possibly corresponds to TRBD1 (6 bases). CDR1 is KGHSH and CDR2 is LQKENI in the germline V gene. With 0 bases removed from V and 3 bases from J, the gap between germline ends came to 17 bases. This CDR3 has 17 amino acids. CDR3 sequence: CASSPPTGVNREETQYF. CDR3 DNA: TGTGCCAGCTCACCACCTACAGGAGTAAACAGGGAAGAGACCCAGTACTTC.

This chain joins TRBV5-4 and TRBJ2-3; D is perhaps TRBD2 (5 bases). This CDR3 has 16 amino acids. Germline V gene data show CDR1 as SGHNT and CDR2 as YYREEE (reference sequence). V was clipped by 0 bases and J by 2 bases, with 13 bases between them. In nucleotides, the CDR3 is TGTGCCAGCAGCTTGGCCGTCGAGCGGCCCACAGATACGCAGTATTTT. As protein: CASSLAVERPTDTQYF.

The chain uses TRBV7-9 and TRBJ2-7; D is uncertain. Trimming shortened V by 5 bases and J by 4 bases, and 12 bases separated the two germline ends. The germline gives CDR1 SEHNR, CDR2 FQNEAQ (reference sequence). The CDR3 extends over 13 amino acids. CDR3 residues: CASSDQTGYEQYF. The CDR3 nucleotides are TGTGCCAGCAGCGATCAGACCGGGTACGAGCAGTACTTC.

The chain is built from TRBV28 and TRBJ1-6; 8 nucleotides align to TRBD1. The J segment lost 10 bases and the V segment lost 3 bases, leaving 14 bases of the junction unmatched. The CDR3 length is 17 residues. In germline, CDR1 is MDHEN, CDR2 SYDVKM. CDR3 protein: CASSFRGRGPAGSPLHF. DNA of the CDR3: TGTGCCAGCAGTTTCCGCGGCAGGGGGCCGGCCGGGTCACCCCTCCACTTT. Full variable domain (outside the CDR3, taken from reference TRBV28 and TRBJ1-6): DVKVTQSSRYLVKRTGEKVFLECVQDMDHENMFWYRQDPGLGLRLIYFSYDVKMKEKGDIPEGYSVSREKKERFSLILESASTNQTSMYLCASSFRGRGPAGSPLHFGNGTRLTVT.

This chain joins TRBV7-9 and TRBJ2-6, with 9 bases matching TRBD2. The CDR3 loop spans 19 amino acids. Trimming at V came to 5 bases and at J to 0 bases, leaving 11 bases not matched to a gene. Germline V CDR1 and CDR2: SEHNR, FQNEAQ (reference sequence). CDR3 in amino acids: CASSPKAGGRGSGANVLTF. CDR3 DNA sequence: TGTGCCAGCAGCCCGAAAGCGGGGGGAAGGGGCTCTGGGGCCAACGTCCTGACTTTC.

The rearrangement joins TRBV7-3 to TRBJ2-3; D may be TRBD2 (6 bases). Germline CDR1 reads SGHTA; CDR2 reads FQGTGA. The CDR3 contains 14 residues. Trimming left V 5 bases short and J 0 bases short, with 9 bases between. This CDR3 is CASSPSGSTDTQYF. The CDR3 DNA is TGTGCCAGCAGCCCCAGCGGGAGCACAGATACGCAGTATTTT.

The chain uses TRBV6-2 or TRBV6-3 and TRBJ1-5; D remains ambiguous. The CDR3 length is 13 residues. Germline-derived CDR1 and CDR2 are MNHEY and SVGEGT. The V gene lost 6 bases and the J gene lost 6 bases, with 12 bases spanning the gap. The CDR3: CASSTPGPQPQHF. CDR3 bases: TGTGCCAGCAGCACACCAGGTCCTCAGCCCCAGCATTTT.

This chain links TRBV6-2 or TRBV6-3 with TRBJ1-2; D is unresolved. This CDR3 region has 14 residues. Germline CDR1 is MNHEY and CDR2 is SVGEGT. V dropped 7 bases and J dropped 5 bases, with 17 bases sitting between them. CDR3 coding DNA: TGTGCCAGCACCCCGCGGGAGAGATCTTATGGCTACACCTTC. It codes for CASTPRERSYGYTF.

The chain joins TRBV18 to TRBJ2-1, with a possible D match to TRBD1 (5 bases). The germline V and J ends were trimmed by 2 bases and 3 bases, with 5 bases remaining between them. CDR1 and CDR2 from the germline V gene are KGHSH and LQKENI. The CDR3 is made up of 13 amino acids. The CDR3 sequence is CASSPTGYNEQFF. As DNA, the CDR3 is TGTGCCAGCTCACCAACAGGCTACAATGAGCAGTTCTTC.

This sequence joins TRBV5-4 and TRBJ1-1; D call uncertain. The germline V gene has CDR1 SGHNT and CDR2 YYREEE (reference sequence). Between the trimmed V and J ends, which lost 3 bases and 3 bases, there was a span of 9 bases. This CDR3 region has 13 residues. CDR3 loop: CASSSEPDTEAFF. CDR3 nucleotides: TGTGCCAGCAGCTCAGAACCCGACACTGAAGCTTTCTTT.

The chain employs TRBV10-1 and TRBJ2-5; TRBD1 matches 12 bases. V was clipped by 5 bases and J by 5 bases; unmatched bases: 3. This CDR3 contains 14 residues. Per the germline V gene, CDR1 is WNHNN and CDR2 is SYGVQD (reference sequence). The CDR3 spells CASSSGQGAETQYF. Written as DNA, the CDR3 is TGCGCCAGCAGTTCGGGACAGGGGGCCGAGACCCAGTACTTC.

The DNA for the CDR3 is TGTGCCAGCAGCCCCCAAGGGGGAAGGTACGAGCAGTACTTC. As protein: CASSPQGGRYEQYF. V usage is TRBV7-2 and J usage is TRBJ2-7; D is perhaps TRBD1 (6 bases). Germline assignment: CDR1 SGHTA and CDR2 FQGNSA. Trimming cost V 5 bases and J 4 bases, with 15 bases left between them. This CDR3 is 14 amino acids long.

J is TRBJ2-1 and V is TRBV7-3, with 9 bases matching TRBD2. The CDR3 extends over 15 amino acids. Trimming took 3 bases from V and 7 from J; bases not matched to a gene: 7. Looked up from germline, CDR1 is SGHTA and CDR2 is FQGTGA. CDR3 residues: CASSFAAGGPNEQFF. Written as DNA, the CDR3 is TGTGCCAGCAGCTTTGCAGCGGGAGGTCCAAATGAGCAGTTCTTC.

This sequence joins TRBV2 and TRBJ1-2; a weak D match, TRBD1 (6 bases). CDR1 and CDR2 (germline): SNHLY, FYNNEI. The CDR3 has 14 residues. V lost 5 bases and J 4 bases, leaving 14 bases between the germline ends. The CDR3 loop is CASSTGPRGYGYTF. CDR3 DNA: TGTGCCAGCAGTACAGGGCCGAGGGGCTATGGCTACACCTTC.

The chain uses TRBV6-5 and TRBJ2-7; TRBD2 agrees at 7 bases. This CDR3 has 15 amino acids. V trimming: 6 bases; J trimming: 2 bases; junction bases outside the gene matches: 10. Germline loops: CDR1 MNHEY, CDR2 SVGAGI. CDR3 nucleotides: TGTGCCAGCAGCGTTCAGCGGGGACCCACCTACGAGCAGTACTTC. This translates into CASSVQRGPTYEQYF.

The chain combines TRBV6-5 with TRBJ2-5; D is perhaps TRBD2 (5 bases). CDR3 size: 15 residues. The ends were cut back, 2 bases at V and 4 bases at J, with 14 bases in the middle. From germline, CDR1 is MNHEY and CDR2 SVGAGI. This chain's CDR3 is CASSYAWASRETQYF. Here the CDR3 DNA reads TGTGCCAGCAGTTACGCTTGGGCTAGCCGAGAGACCCAGTACTTC.

V gene TRBV7-2 combines with J gene TRBJ1-1; 9 nucleotides agree with TRBD1. Trimming removed 5 bases from V and 1 base from J; junction bases left unmatched: 8. CDR1 is SGHTA and CDR2 is FQGNSA in the germline V gene. The CDR3 extends over 16 amino acids. CDR3 amino acids: CASSPRQGGGNTEAFF. CDR3 DNA sequence: TGTGCCAGCAGCCCTCGACAGGGGGGAGGGAACACTGAAGCTTTCTTT.